This TCR beta chain stems from a study of T cell repertoires in cytomegalovirus infection. Study background: HLA-B-restricted CMV epitopes that are well studied were used alongside recently identified HLA-C-restricted ones. Public TCR beta signatures indicated both CMV infection and matching HLA type. Study-wide findings and caveats: Ex vivo, HLA-C-restricted CMV-specific TCR beta clonotypes prevailed over the rest of the response. Carriers of CMV and the relevant HLA type were discriminated by public TCR beta frequency.

CDR1 is MNHEY and CDR2 is SMNVEV in the germline V gene (reference sequence). This CDR3 has 15 residues. V was pared by 5 bases and J by 7 bases, with 17 bases between. With regard to this clonotype: Its antigen is unknown.

TCRdb re-analysed the reads in MiXCR, keeping a single row per CDR3 protein. The sample yields around 800,000 distinct CDR3 sequences, approximately 32% seen once. The chain links TRBV27 to TRBJ1-4; no clear D. Sequencing used cultured CD8+ T cells from PBMCs, obtained from culture after CMV antigen stimulation. The receptor comes from a human donor in good health (CMV status not recorded). Some clones in this sample may be carry-over from other donors' samples. In DNA form, the CDR3 reads TGTGCCAGCAGTGCCTTCGAGGATGGTGGTGAAAAACTGTTTTTT. Encoded protein: CASSAFEDGGEKLFF. Variable domain in full (rest from reference TRBV27 and TRBJ1-4): EAQVTQNPRYLITVTGKKLTVTCSQNMNHEYMSWYRQDPGLGLRQIYYSMNVEVTDKGDVPEGYKVSRKEKRNFPLILESPSPNQTSLYFCASSAFEDGGEKLFFGSGTQLSVL.